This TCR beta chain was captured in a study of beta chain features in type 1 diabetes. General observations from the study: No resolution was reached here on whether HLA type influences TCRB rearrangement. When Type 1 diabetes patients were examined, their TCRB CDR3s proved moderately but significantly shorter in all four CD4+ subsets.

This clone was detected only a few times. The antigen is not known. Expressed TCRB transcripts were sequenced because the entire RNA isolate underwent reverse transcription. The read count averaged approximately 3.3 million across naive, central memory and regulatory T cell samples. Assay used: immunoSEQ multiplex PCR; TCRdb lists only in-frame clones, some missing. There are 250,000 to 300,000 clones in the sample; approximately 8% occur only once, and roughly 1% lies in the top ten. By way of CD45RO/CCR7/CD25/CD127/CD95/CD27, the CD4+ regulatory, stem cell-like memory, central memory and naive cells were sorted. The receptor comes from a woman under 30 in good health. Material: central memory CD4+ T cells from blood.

The CDR3 DNA sequence: TGCGCCAGCAGCTTGAGGGGAAAAGAGACCCAGTACTTC. Residues: CASSLRGKETQYF. The chain couples TRBV5-1 to TRBJ2-5, with D tentatively TRBD1 (5 bases). CDR3 length: 13 amino acids. Germline V gives CDR1 SGHRS, CDR2 YFSETQ. Trimming removed 1 base at V and 3 bases at J, with 7 bases between.